The next 22 T cell receptor beta chains were all read from a single sample in a study of control samples from healthy donors and cancer patients. Only in-frame clones appear in the TCRdb table, and some are missing; sequencing was by immunoSEQ multiplex PCR. The table lists more than 95,000 clones, around 89% of them singletons. What was sequenced was PBMCs. These TCRs come from a man in his fifties or sixties with lung cancer.

The rearrangement links TRBV5-1 to TRBJ2-5, with 7 bases lining up with TRBD1. CDR1 SGHRS and CDR2 YFSETQ come from the germline V gene. The CDR3 extends over 15 amino acids. V trimming: 3 bases; J trimming: 1 base; junction bases outside the gene matches: 6. The CDR3 sequence is CASSSDPGGQETQYF. As DNA, the CDR3 is TGCGCCAGCAGCTCGGATCCAGGGGGCCAAGAGACCCAGTACTTC.

The V gene is TRBV6-5, the J gene TRBJ1-2; a weak D match, TRBD1 (5 bases). Trimming cost V 7 bases and J 4 bases, with 13 bases left between them. Per germline, CDR1 MNHEY and CDR2 SVGAGI. This CDR3 spans 13 amino acids. For the CDR3, the DNA is TGTGCCAGCACCACTATTACAGGCTATGGCTACACCTTC. It encodes CASTTITGYGYTF.

This chain links TRBV9 with TRBJ1-3; D gene unclear. Germline V lookup: CDR1 SGDLS, CDR2 YYNGEE. With 2 bases removed from V and 1 base from J, the gap between germline ends came to 1 base. CDR3 length: 12 residues. The chain's CDR3 is CASSVSGNTIYF. The DNA of the CDR3 is TGTGCCAGCAGCGTTTCTGGAAACACCATATATTTT.

This clone was observed a single time. One end of the junction is discordant with germline, which a read error may explain. V is TRBV29-1 and J is TRBJ1-2; the D gene is possibly TRBD1 (5 bases). The CDR3 is made up of 11 amino acids. Germline loops: CDR1 SQVTM, CDR2 ANQGSEA. The CDR3 region is CSVEDPGRAAF. CDR3 coding DNA: TGCAGCGTTGAAGATCCGGGCAGGGCGGCCTTC.

The chain uses TRBV29-1 and TRBJ1-5; D is unclear. V lost 7 bases and J 0 bases, leaving 7 bases between the germline ends. Germline V lookup: CDR1 SQVTM, CDR2 ANQGSEA. The CDR3 runs to 12 residues. This CDR3 reads CSASDSNQPQHF. CDR3 DNA sequence: TGCAGCGCCTCCGATAGCAATCAGCCCCAGCATTTT.

The chain combines TRBV7-2 with TRBJ2-4; D possibly matches TRBD1 or TRBD2 (6 bases each). CDR1 is SGHTA and CDR2 is FQGNSA in the germline V gene. The CDR3 sequence is 15 residues long. V was clipped by 5 bases and J by 9 bases, with 20 bases between them. The CDR3 loop reads CASSPINRDGGIQYF. As DNA, the CDR3 is TGTGCCAGCAGCCCGATAAACAGGGACGGGGGCATTCAGTACTTC.

The CDR3 reads CASSPTASGNTIYF. The DNA for the CDR3 is TGCGCCAGCTCCCCGACAGCCTCTGGAAACACCATATATTTT. The chain combines TRBV5-1 with TRBJ1-3; perhaps TRBD1 as D (5 bases). The CDR3 spans 14 residues. V was shortened by 7 bases and J by 0 bases, with 11 bases between the two germline ends. Per the germline V gene, CDR1 is SGHRS and CDR2 is YFSETQ.

The V and J genes are TRBV11-3 and TRBJ1-4; D is perhaps TRBD1 (6 bases). V lost 2 bases to trimming and J lost 0 bases, with 10 bases between them. The CDR3 is made up of 16 amino acids. Germline V gene lookup returns CDR1 SGHNT and CDR2 YENEEA. CDR3 residues: CASSLQGQTTNEKLFF. In DNA form, the CDR3 reads TGTGCCAGCAGCTTACAAGGACAGACAACTAATGAAAAACTGTTTTTT.

The V call is TRBV12-3 or TRBV12-4, the J call TRBJ1-5; no definite D call. The V gene lost 3 bases and the J gene lost 1 base, with 4 bases spanning the gap. This CDR3 is 13 amino acids long. In DNA, the CDR3 is TGTGCCAGCAGTTTCCGAAGCAATCAGCCCCAGCATTTT. Encoded protein: CASSFRSNQPQHF.

Only one count was recorded for this clone. The chain recombines TRBV21-1 with TRBJ1-5. TRBV21-1 is noted as a pseudogene. There are 12 residues in the CDR3. In DNA, the CDR3 is TGTGCCGCCTACCGCGCGAGTCAGCCCCAGCATTTT. It specifies CAAYRASQPQHF.

This sequence joins TRBV30 and TRBJ1-1, with no clear D. This CDR3 comprises 15 residues. The ends were cut back, 0 bases at V and 0 bases at J, with 11 bases in the middle. Looked up from germline, CDR1 is GTSNPN and CDR2 is SVGIG (reference sequence). The CDR3: CAWSVQSYMNTEAFF. The CDR3 DNA sequence: TGTGCCTGGAGTGTACAGTCCTATATGAACACTGAAGCTTTCTTT.

The chain links TRBV27 to TRBJ1-5; D may be TRBD1 (6 bases). Germline lookup yields CDR1 MNHEY and CDR2 SMNVEV (reference sequence). The CDR3 has 16 residues. V was clipped by 6 bases and J by 5 bases, with 20 bases between them. This CDR3 reads CASSRIAGTIDQPQHF. The CDR3 bases are TGTGCCAGCAGCCGGATAGCCGGGACAATTGATCAGCCCCAGCATTTT.

V gene TRBV4-1 combines with J gene TRBJ1-4; 7 bases fit TRBD1. The germline V gene has CDR1 MGHRA and CDR2 YSYEKL. V trimming: 3 bases; J trimming: 4 bases; junction bases outside the gene matches: 8. There are 16 residues in the CDR3. Written as DNA, the CDR3 is TGCGCCAGCAGCCAGAATACCGGGACAGATAATGAAAAACTGTTTTTT. Amino acids: CASSQNTGTDNEKLFF.

The V gene is TRBV5-1, the J gene TRBJ1-5, with no clear D. Looked up from germline, CDR1 is SGHRS and CDR2 is YFSETQ. This CDR3 has 15 residues. The V gene lost 1 base and the J gene lost 4 bases, with 12 bases spanning the gap. The CDR3 coding sequence is TGCGCCAGCAGCTTGACGGACCCAAGGAATCAGCCCCAGCATTTT. Protein product: CASSLTDPRNQPQHF.

The chain employs TRBV24-1 and TRBJ2-4; D ambiguous. The CDR3 is 14 residues long. Trimming shortened V by 6 bases and J by 1 base, and 9 bases separated the two germline ends. Germline values: CDR1 KGHDR, CDR2 SFDVKD. CDR3 amino acids: CATSSSFAKNIQYF. The CDR3 nucleotides are TGTGCCACCAGTTCGAGCTTTGCCAAAAACATTCAGTACTTC.

The CDR3 DNA follows: TGTGCCAGTACGAACCTTGGTCCTAATGAAAAACTGTTTTTT. Residues: CASTNLGPNEKLFF. The chain couples TRBV6-5 to TRBJ1-4; unclear D gene. V was clipped by 9 bases and J by 3 bases, with 14 bases between them. The CDR3 covers 14 residues. The germline V gene has CDR1 MNHEY and CDR2 SVGAGI.

The chain has TRBV5-1 and TRBJ1-2; 8 nucleotides agree with TRBD1. The CDR3 spans 16 residues. The germline CDR1 and CDR2 sequences are SGHRS and YFSETQ. V trimming: 0 bases; J trimming: 2 bases; junction bases outside the gene matches: 6. The DNA of the CDR3 is TGCGCCAGCAGCTTGGCCCAGACAGGGGTGAACTATGGCTACACCTTC. Translation: CASSLAQTGVNYGYTF.

This chain joins TRBV18 and TRBJ1-5; TRBD1 might be the D (5 bases). From germline, CDR1 is KGHSH and CDR2 LQKENI. The CDR3 totals 15 residues. V was shortened by 3 bases and J by 5 bases, with 14 bases between the two germline ends. For the CDR3, the DNA is TGTGCCAGCTCACCGGGGGAGGCCAGGCATCAGCCCCAGCATTTT. Protein product: CASSPGEARHQPQHF. The complete variable domain, with remaining parts taken from reference TRBV18 and TRBJ1-5, reads NAGVMQNPRHLVRRRGQEARLRCSPMKGHSHVYWYRQLPEEGLKFMVYLQKENIIDESGMPKERFSAEFPKEGPSILRIQQVVRGDSAAYFCASSPGEARHQPQHFGDGTRLSIL.

This chain joins TRBV5-1 and TRBJ1-1; 9 bases are shared with TRBD1. Germline loops: CDR1 SGHRS, CDR2 YFSETQ. V shed 4 bases and J 4 bases; nucleotides not matched to a gene: 14. The CDR3 is made up of 17 amino acids. The CDR3 sequence: CASSVTGGAPGSTEAFF. The CDR3 coding sequence is TGCGCCAGCAGCGTAACAGGGGGCGCCCCGGGAAGCACTGAAGCTTTCTTT.

V is TRBV10-3 and J is TRBJ2-7, with D perhaps matching TRBD2 (6 bases). The CDR3 is made up of 12 amino acids. Germline CDR1 is ENHRY and CDR2 is SYGVKD. V gave up 6 bases and J gave up 7 bases, with 13 bases separating them. The CDR3 nucleotides read TGTGCCATCAGCCGGGGGACGCAAGAGCAGTACGTC. Its translation: CAISRGTQEQYV.

The chain is built from TRBV5-1 and TRBJ2-2; TRBD2 is a possible D gene (6 bases). The germline gives CDR1 SGHRS, CDR2 YFSETQ. The CDR3 has 20 amino acids. Between the trimmed V and J ends, which lost 2 bases and 6 bases, there was a span of 29 bases. The CDR3 DNA follows: TGCGCCAGCAGCTTACCCGGGACTTCGTCTTCGGTTCTAAGGTCCGGGGAGCTGTTTTTT. Translating gives CASSLPGTSSSVLRSGELFF.

The chain carries TRBV24-1 and TRBJ1-4, with a weak D call TRBD1 (5 bases). V lost 2 bases to trimming and J lost 4 bases, with 10 bases between them. Germline V CDR1 and CDR2: KGHDR, SFDVKD. The CDR3 spans 15 residues. The CDR3 protein is CATSDSSGGNEKLFF. The CDR3 DNA reads as TGTGCCACCAGTGATTCATCGGGGGGTAATGAAAAACTGTTTTTT.